This T cell receptor (beta chain) was sequenced for a study of blood T cell repertoires in COVID-19. Study-level background: The origin of the acute and convalescent COVID-19 samples was the United States, Italy and Spain. PBMCs, B-cell-depleted T cells, or T cells provided the cDNA or gDNA that made up the material.

Germline loops: CDR1 MNHEY, CDR2 SVGEGT. The CDR3 spans 15 residues. V was pared by 5 bases and J by 6 bases, with 7 bases of the junction left unmatched. In this sample, this clone turned up once. Under the authors' procedure: Estimation of nucleated cell counts was performed using reference gene primer amplification. Repertoires were generated with immunoSEQ multiplex PCR, while TCRdb's copy carries only in-frame clones and drops some. Clonal size and the V and J genes are those of that table, whereas D and trimming came from the DNA. The sample includes tens of thousands of clones, approximately 91% of them seen just once.

This TCR derives from a man in his fifties or sixties with active COVID-19. The chain recombines TRBV6-2 or TRBV6-3 with TRBJ2-1; 10 positions agree with TRBD2. Material: peripheral blood. The CDR3 reads CASSHPSGGRNEQFF. CDR3 nucleotide sequence: TGTGCCAGCAGTCACCCTAGCGGGGGACGCAATGAGCAGTTCTTC.